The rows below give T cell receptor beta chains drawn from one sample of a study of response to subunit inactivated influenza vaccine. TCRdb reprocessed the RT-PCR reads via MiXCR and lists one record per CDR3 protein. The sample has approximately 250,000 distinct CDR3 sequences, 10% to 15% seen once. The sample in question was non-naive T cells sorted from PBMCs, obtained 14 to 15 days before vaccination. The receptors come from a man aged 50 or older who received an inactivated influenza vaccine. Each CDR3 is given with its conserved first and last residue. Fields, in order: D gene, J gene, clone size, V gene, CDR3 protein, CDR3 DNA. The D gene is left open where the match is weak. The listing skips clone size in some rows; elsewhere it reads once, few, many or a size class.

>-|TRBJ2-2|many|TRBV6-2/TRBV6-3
CASSYDSPPGELFF
TGTGCCAGCAGTTACGACAGCCCTCCCGGGGAGCTGTTTTTT
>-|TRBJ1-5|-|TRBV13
CASSIGNQPQHF
TGTGCCAGCAGCATCGGTAATCAGCCCCAGCATTTT
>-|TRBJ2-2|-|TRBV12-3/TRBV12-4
CASSFGQGLGGELFF
TGTGCCAGCAGTTTCGGGCAGGGGCTCGGCGGGGAGCTGTTTTTT
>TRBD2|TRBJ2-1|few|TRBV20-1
CSARSGTLYNEQFF
TGCAGTGCTAGGAGCGGGACCCTCTACAATGAGCAGTTCTTC
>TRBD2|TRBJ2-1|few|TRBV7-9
CASSLAAAGGDNEQFF
TGTGCCAGCAGCTTAGCAGCGGCGGGGGGGGACAATGAGCAGTTCTTC
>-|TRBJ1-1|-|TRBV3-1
CASSQVSGVNTEAFF
TGTGCCAGCAGCCAAGTTTCAGGGGTTAACACTGAAGCTTTCTTT
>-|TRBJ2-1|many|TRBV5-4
CASSLGRAAYNEQFF
TGTGCCAGCAGCTTGGGAAGGGCAGCTTACAATGAGCAGTTCTTC
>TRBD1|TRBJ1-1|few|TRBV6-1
CASSDRGQMNTEAFF
TGTGCCAGCAGCGACAGGGGCCAGATGAACACTGAAGCTTTCTTT
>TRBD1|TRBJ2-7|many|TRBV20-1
CSASPGRGNRRQYF
TGCAGTGCTAGCCCAGGCAGGGGGAATAGGAGGCAGTACTTC
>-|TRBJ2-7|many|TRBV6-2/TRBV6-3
CASSPRGPFQQYF
TGTGCCAGCAGTCCCCGGGGACCCTTTCAGCAGTACTTC